The subject of this entry is one TCR beta chain. The sample belongs to a study of cytomegalovirus exposure and HLA in healthy donors. Trimming removed 3 bases from V and 6 bases from J; junction bases left unmatched: 6. Per the germline V gene, CDR1 is SGHRS and CDR2 is YFSETQ. The CDR3 has 15 amino acids. PCR used 60 Vbeta primers and 13 Jbeta primers. The assay was immunoSEQ multiplex PCR, and TCRdb's table has in-frame clones only and misses some. The sample has 70,000 to 75,000 clones, 72% seen once. The receptor's source is a woman between 35 and 50 years old in good health and CMV-seropositive. Sequences were obtained from PBMCs. The chain has TRBV5-1 and TRBJ1-4; 9 bases match TRBD1. This CDR3 reads CASSSTGGAYEKLFF. The CDR3 DNA sequence: TGCGCCAGCAGCTCAACAGGGGGCGCGTATGAAAAACTGTTTTTT.